This T cell receptor beta chain was profiled in a study of T-cell memory formation after mild COVID-19. Germline assignment: CDR1 MNHEY and CDR2 SVGAGI. This CDR3 contains 12 residues. V was trimmed by 10 bases and J by 5 bases, leaving 14 bases between them. One entry per CDR3 protein results from TCRdb running MiXCR on the 5' RACE reads. The table has more than 350,000 distinct CDR3 sequences, around 21% seen once; the top ten hold approximately 12%. The gene calls are TRBV6-5 and TRBJ1-1; TRBD1 is a possible D gene (6 bases). The sequence was obtained from an adult woman who had mild COVID-19 (a few samples of this study predate the infection). Cell type and time point are not known. The sample was PBMCs or a T cell subset sorted from them (not recorded which). The CDR3 loop is CATVGGGTEAFF. In nucleotides, the CDR3 is TGTGCCACCGTTGGAGGGGGTACTGAAGCTTTCTTT.